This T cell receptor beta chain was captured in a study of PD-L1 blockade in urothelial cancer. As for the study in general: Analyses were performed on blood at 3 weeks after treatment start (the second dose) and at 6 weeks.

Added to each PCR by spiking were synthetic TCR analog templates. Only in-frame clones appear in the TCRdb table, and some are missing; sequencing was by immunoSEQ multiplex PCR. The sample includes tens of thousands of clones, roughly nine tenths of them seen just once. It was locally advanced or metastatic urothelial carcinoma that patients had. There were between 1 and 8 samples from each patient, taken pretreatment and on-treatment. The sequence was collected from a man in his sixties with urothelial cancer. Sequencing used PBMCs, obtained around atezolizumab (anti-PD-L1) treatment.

CDR3 sequence: CAWSVSGGGSYNEQFF. The CDR3 bases are TGTGCCTGGAGTGTAAGTGGCGGCGGTTCCTACAATGAGCAGTTCTTC. The rearrangement links TRBV30 to TRBJ2-1, with D hard to call. The germline V gene encodes CDR1 GTSNPN and CDR2 SVGIG (reference sequence). The V end lost 0 bases, the J end lost 1 base, and 13 bases lay between the germline ends. This CDR3 is built from 16 residues.